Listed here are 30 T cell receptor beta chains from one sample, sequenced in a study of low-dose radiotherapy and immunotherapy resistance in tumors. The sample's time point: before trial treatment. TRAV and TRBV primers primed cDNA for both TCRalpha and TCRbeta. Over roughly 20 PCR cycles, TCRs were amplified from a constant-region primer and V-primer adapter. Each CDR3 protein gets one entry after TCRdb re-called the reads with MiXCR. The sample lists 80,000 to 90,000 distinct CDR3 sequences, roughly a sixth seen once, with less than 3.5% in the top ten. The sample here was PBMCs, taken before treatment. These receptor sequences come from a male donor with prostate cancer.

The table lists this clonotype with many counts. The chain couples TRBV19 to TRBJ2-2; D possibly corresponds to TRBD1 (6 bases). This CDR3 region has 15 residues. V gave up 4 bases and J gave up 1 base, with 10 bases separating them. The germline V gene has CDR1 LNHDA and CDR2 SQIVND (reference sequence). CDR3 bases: TGTGCCAGTAGTAACGGGACACGGAACACCGGGGAGCTGTTTTTT. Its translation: CASSNGTRNTGELFF.

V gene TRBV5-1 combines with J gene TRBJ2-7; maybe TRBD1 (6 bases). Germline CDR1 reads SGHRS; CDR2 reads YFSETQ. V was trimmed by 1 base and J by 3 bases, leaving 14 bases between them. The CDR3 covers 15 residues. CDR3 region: CASSLSAGADYEQYF. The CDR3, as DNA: TGCGCCAGCAGCTTGTCGGCAGGGGCTGACTACGAGCAGTACTTC.

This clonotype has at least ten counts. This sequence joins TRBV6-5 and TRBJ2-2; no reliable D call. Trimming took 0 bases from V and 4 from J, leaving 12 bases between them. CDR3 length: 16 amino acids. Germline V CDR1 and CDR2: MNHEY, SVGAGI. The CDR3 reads CASSYSPGSGTGELFF. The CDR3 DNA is TGTGCCAGCAGTTACTCGCCTGGGTCGGGCACCGGGGAGCTGTTTTTT.

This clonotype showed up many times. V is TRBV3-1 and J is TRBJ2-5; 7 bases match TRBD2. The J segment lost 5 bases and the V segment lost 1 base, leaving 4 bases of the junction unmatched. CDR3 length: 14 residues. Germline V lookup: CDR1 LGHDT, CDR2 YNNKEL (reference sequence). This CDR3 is CASSQGLGGETQYF. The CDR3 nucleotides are TGTGCCAGCAGCCAAGGACTGGGGGGGGAGACCCAGTACTTC.

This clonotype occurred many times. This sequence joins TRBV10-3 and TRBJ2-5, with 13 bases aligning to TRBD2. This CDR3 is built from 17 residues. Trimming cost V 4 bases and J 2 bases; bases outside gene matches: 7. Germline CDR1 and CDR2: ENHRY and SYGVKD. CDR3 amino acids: CAISVPPGLAGQETQYF. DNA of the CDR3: TGTGCCATCAGTGTACCCCCGGGACTAGCGGGACAAGAGACCCAGTACTTC.

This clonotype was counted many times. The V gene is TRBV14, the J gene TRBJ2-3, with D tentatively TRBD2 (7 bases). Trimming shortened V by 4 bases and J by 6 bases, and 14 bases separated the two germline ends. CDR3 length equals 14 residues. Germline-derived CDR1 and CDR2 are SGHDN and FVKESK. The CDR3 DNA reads TGTGCCAGCAGCCGTGTGGGGGGGCATGATACGCAGTATTTT. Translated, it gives CASSRVGGHDTQYF. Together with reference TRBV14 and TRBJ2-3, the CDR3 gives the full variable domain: EAGVTQFPSHSVIEKGQTVTLRCDPISGHDNLYWYRRVMGKEIKFLLHFVKESKQDESGMPNNRFLAERTGGTYSTLKVQPAELEDSGVYFCASSRVGGHDTQYFGPGTRLTVL.

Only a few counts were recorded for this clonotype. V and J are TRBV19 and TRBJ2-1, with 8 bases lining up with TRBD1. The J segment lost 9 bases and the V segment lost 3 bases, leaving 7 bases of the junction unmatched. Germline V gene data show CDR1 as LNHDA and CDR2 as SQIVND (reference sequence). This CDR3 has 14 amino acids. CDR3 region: CASSIRGRVGEQFF. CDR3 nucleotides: TGTGCCAGTAGTATCAGGGGGCGGGTTGGTGAGCAGTTCTTC.

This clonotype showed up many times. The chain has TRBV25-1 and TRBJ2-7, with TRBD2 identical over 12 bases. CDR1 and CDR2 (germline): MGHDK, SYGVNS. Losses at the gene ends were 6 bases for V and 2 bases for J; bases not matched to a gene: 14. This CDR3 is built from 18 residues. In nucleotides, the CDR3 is TGTGCCAGCAGGGTGACTAGCGGGGGCGTCTCGGGCGCCTACGAGCAGTACTTC. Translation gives CASRVTSGGVSGAYEQYF.

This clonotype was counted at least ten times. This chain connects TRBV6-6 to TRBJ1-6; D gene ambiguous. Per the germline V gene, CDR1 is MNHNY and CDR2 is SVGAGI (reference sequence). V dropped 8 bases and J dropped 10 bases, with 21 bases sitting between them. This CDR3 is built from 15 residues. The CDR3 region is CASVSNRPSNSPLHF. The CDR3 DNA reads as TGTGCCAGCGTTTCCAACCGTCCTTCCAACTCACCCCTCCACTTT.

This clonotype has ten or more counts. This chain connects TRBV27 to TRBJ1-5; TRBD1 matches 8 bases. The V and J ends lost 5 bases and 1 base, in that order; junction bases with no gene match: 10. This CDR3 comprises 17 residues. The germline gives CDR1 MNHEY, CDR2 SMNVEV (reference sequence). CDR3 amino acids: CASSARATGGSNQPQHF. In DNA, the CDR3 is TGTGCCAGCAGTGCCCGCGCTACAGGGGGAAGCAATCAGCCCCAGCATTTT.

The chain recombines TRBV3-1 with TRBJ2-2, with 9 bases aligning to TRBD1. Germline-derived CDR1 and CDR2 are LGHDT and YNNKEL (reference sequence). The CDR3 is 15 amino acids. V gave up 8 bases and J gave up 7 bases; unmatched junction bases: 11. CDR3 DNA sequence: TGTGCCAGCTCTCCGGGACAGGGTCTTCGCGGGGAGCTGTTTTTT. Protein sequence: CASSPGQGLRGELFF.

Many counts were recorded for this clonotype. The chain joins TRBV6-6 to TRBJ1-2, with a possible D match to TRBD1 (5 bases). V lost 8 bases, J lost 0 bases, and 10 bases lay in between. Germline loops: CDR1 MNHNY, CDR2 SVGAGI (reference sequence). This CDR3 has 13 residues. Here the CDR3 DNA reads TGTGCCAGCGGGGACCTAGCTAACTATGGCTACACCTTC. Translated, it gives CASGDLANYGYTF.

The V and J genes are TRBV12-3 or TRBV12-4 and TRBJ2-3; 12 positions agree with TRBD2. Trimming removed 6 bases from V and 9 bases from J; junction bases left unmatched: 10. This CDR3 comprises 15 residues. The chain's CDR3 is CASSPTSGGRETQYF. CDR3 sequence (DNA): TGTGCCAGCAGCCCCACTAGCGGGGGGAGGGAGACGCAGTATTTT.

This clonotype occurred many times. The CDR3 spells CASSSGGNFEQYF. CDR3 in DNA: TGTGCCAGCAGTTCCGGCGGGAACTTCGAGCAGTACTTC. The rearrangement uses TRBV27 and TRBJ2-7; possible D gene TRBD2, 6 bases. V lost 4 bases, J lost 6 bases, and 13 bases lay in between. CDR3 length equals 13 residues. CDR1 MNHEY and CDR2 SMNVEV come from the germline V gene (reference sequence).

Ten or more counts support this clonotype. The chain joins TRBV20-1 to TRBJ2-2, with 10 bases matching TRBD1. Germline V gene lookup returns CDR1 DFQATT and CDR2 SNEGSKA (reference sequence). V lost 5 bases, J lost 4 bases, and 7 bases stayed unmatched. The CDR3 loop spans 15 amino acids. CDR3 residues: CSAARDRGGTGELFF. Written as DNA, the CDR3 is TGCAGTGCTGCCCGGGACAGGGGCGGCACCGGGGAGCTGTTTTTT.

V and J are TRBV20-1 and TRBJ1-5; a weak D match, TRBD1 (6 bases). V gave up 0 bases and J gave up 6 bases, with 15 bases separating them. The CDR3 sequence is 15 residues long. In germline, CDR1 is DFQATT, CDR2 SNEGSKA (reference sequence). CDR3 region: CSARDRKGGGQPQHF. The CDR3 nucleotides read TGCAGTGCTAGAGACCGAAAAGGGGGGGGTCAGCCCCAGCATTTT.

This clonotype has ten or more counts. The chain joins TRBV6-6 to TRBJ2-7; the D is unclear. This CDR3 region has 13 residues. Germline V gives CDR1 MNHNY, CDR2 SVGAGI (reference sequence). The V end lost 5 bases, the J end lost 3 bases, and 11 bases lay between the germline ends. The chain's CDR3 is CASSEGRSYEQYF. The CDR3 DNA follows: TGTGCCAGCAGTGAAGGTCGGAGCTACGAGCAGTACTTC.

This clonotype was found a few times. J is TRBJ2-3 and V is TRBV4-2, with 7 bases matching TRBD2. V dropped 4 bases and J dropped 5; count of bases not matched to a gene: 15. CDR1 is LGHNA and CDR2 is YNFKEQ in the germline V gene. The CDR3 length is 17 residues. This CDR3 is CASSLPSRGGGGDTQYF. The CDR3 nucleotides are TGTGCCAGCAGCCTACCGTCGAGGGGCGGGGGTGGAGATACGCAGTATTTT.

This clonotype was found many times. CDR3 protein: CASSITPSTGLAFF. The CDR3 DNA follows: TGCGCCAGCAGCATCACACCATCGACAGGGTTGGCTTTCTTT. This chain uses TRBV5-1 with TRBJ1-1; 7 bases fit TRBD1. Germline V gene lookup returns CDR1 SGHRS and CDR2 YFSETQ. The CDR3 is 14 residues long. With 4 bases clipped from V and 11 bases from J, the junction kept 14 bases outside the gene matches.

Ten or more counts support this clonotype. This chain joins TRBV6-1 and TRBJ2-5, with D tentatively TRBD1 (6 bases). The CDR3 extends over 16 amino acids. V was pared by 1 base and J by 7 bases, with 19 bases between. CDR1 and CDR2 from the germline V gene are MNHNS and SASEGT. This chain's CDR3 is CASSEVGATGLGTQYF. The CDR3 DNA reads TGTGCCAGCAGTGAAGTGGGGGCGACCGGGTTAGGGACCCAGTACTTC.

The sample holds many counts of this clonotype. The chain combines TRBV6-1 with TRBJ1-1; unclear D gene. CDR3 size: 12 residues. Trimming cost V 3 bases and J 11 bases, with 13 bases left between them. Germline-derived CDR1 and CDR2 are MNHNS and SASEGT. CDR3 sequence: CASSDLVKGAFF. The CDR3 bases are TGTGCCAGCAGTGACCTCGTGAAAGGGGCTTTCTTT.

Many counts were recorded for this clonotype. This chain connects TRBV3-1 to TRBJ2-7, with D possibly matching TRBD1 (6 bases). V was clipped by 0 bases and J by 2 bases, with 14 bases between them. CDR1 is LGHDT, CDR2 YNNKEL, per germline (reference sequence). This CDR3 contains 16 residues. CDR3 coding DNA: TGTGCCAGCAGCCAAGACAAGGGTGGACAGCCCTACGAGCAGTACTTC. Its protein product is CASSQDKGGQPYEQYF.

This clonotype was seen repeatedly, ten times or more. The CDR3 DNA reads TGTGCCACCAGCAGAGATCATATGGATTCACCCCTCCACTTT. It encodes CATSRDHMDSPLHF. The chain carries TRBV15 and TRBJ1-6; D not resolved. This CDR3 has 14 residues. CDR1 is LNHNV and CDR2 is YYDKDF in the germline V gene (reference sequence). The V and J ends lost 0 bases and 8 bases respectively, with 8 bases between them. The variable domain in full, with the rest retrieved from reference TRBV15 and TRBJ1-6, is DAMVIQNPRYQVTQFGKPVTLSCSQTLNHNVMYWYQQKSSQAPKLLFHYYDKDFNNEADTPDNFQSRRPNTSFCFLDIRSPGLGDTAMYLCATSRDHMDSPLHFGNGTRLTVT.

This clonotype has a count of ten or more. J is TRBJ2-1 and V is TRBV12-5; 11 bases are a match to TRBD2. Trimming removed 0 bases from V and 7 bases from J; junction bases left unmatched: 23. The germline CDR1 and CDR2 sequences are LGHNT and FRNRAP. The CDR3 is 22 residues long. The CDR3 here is CASGLVLRGILAGAAKANEQFF. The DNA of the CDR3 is TGTGCTAGTGGTTTGGTACTGCGTGGGATACTAGCGGGGGCCGCTAAGGCAAATGAGCAGTTCTTC.

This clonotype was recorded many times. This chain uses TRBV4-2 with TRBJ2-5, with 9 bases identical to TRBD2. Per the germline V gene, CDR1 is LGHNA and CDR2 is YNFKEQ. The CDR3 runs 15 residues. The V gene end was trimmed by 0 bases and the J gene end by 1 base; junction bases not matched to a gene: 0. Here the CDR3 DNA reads TGTGCCAGCAGCCAAGAGCGGGGGGGCCAAGAGACCCAGTACTTC. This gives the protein CASSQERGGQETQYF.

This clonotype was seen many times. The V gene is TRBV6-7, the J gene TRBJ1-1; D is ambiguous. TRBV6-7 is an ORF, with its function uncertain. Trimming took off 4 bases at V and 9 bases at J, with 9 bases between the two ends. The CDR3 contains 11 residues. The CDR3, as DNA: TGTGCCAGCAGTTTTCAAGACAAAGCTTTCTTT. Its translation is CASSFQDKAFF.

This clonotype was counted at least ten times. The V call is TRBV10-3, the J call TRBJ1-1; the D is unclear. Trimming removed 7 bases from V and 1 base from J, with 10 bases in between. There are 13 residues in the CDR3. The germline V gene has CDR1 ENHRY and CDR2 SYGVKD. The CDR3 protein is CAIMGVRNTEAFF. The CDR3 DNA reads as TGTGCCATCATGGGAGTCCGGAACACTGAAGCTTTCTTT.

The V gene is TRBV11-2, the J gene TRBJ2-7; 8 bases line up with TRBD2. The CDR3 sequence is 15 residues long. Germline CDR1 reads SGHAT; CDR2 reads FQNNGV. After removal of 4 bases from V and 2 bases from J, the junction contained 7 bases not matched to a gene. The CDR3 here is CASSSLRRGAYEQYF. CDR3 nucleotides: TGTGCCAGCAGCTCTCTACGGCGGGGGGCCTACGAGCAGTACTTC.

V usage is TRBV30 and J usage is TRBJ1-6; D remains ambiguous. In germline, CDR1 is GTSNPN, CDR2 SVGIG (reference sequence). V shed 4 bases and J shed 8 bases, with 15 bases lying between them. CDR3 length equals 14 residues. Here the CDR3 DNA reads TGTGCCTGGACCTTCGGGCAGGTTGATTCACCCCTCCACTTT. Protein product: CAWTFGQVDSPLHF.

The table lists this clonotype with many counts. CDR3 residues: CASSLNPEAFF. The CDR3 DNA follows: TGTGCCAGCAGCTTAAACCCTGAAGCTTTCTTT. The chain couples TRBV11-2 to TRBJ1-1; no reliable D call. V was clipped by 2 bases and J by 6 bases, with 4 bases between them. In germline, CDR1 is SGHAT, CDR2 FQNNGV. The CDR3 contains 11 residues.